Listed below are T cell receptor beta chains from one sample, sequenced in a study of T cells in Graves' hyperthyroidism and ophthalmopathy. MiXCR, applied by TCRdb to the multiplex PCR reads, yields one record per CDR3 protein. The sample records hundreds of thousands of distinct CDR3 sequences, around 38% being singletons. The sample was blood. The receptors were gathered from a young man with Graves' hyperthyroidism. CDR3s include the opening cysteine and the closing phenylalanine or tryptophan. D genes are given only for firm matches. Clone size is given for some rows only: seen once, a few or many times, or a class if the clone is expanded.

CDR3nt | CDR3aa | j_gene | v_gene | abundance | d_gene
TGTGCCAGCAGTGAAAGGCAGGGTAACTTATATGGCTACACCTTC | CASSERQGNLYGYTF | TRBJ1-2 | TRBV10-3 | - | -
TGTGCCAGCAGCTTACAGTTCAGGGGACCCTACGAGCAGTACTTC | CASSLQFRGPYEQYF | TRBJ2-7 | TRBV7-8 | - | -
TGTGCCAGCAGTGATCCGGGACAGGGAGCATCACCCCTCCACTTT | CASSDPGQGASPLHF | TRBJ1-6 | TRBV6-4 | - | TRBD1
TGTGCCAGCTCACCACCGGTAGGAGGGACGTACACTGAAGCTTTCTTT | CASSPPVGGTYTEAFF | TRBJ1-1 | TRBV10-3 | once | -
TGTGCCATCAGTGAGGACAGGGAAAACTATGGCTACACCTTC | CAISEDRENYGYTF | TRBJ1-2 | TRBV10-3 | - | TRBD1
TGCGCCAGCCGAAGCGGACTGCTCTCCTACGAGCAGTACTTC | CASRSGLLSYEQYF | TRBJ2-7 | TRBV10-2 | many | -
TGTGCCAGCAGTGAGGACAGGGCGACCCTCTGGGGCGAGCAGTACTTC | CASSEDRATLWGEQYF | TRBJ2-7 | TRBV2 | - | TRBD1
TGTGCCAGCAGTCGCGGACAGGGTGGCTACACCTTC | CASSRGQGGYTF | TRBJ1-2 | TRBV12-3/TRBV12-4 | many | TRBD1
TGTGCCAGCAGCCCTTCAGGGGGACGAAAGAGTCAGCCCCAGCATTTT | CASSPSGGRKSQPQHF | TRBJ1-5 | TRBV6-5 | - | TRBD1
TGTGCCAGCAACTTTCGTGGTCAGCCCCAGCATTTT | CASNFRGQPQHF | TRBJ1-5 | TRBV2 | once | -
TGCAGTGTTGAGGTTCCAGGGGACACTGAAGCTTTCTTT | CSVEVPGDTEAFF | TRBJ1-1 | TRBV29-1 | - | -
TGTGCCAGCAGCTTAATAACAGGGGGGCAAGAGACCCAGTACTTC | CASSLITGGQETQYF | TRBJ2-5 | TRBV7-2 | few | TRBD1
TGTGCCAGCAGCCCCCCCGGAGCGGGGATGACCGGGGAGCTGTTTTTT | CASSPPGAGMTGELFF | TRBJ2-2 | TRBV9 | - | TRBD2
TGCGCCAGCAGCTACGACACCGGGGAGCTGTCTTTT | CASSYDTGELSF | TRBJ2-2 | TRBV5-1 | - | -
TGCGCCAGCAGCGCCGGGACAGGGGGGAAGGTCTACGAGCAGTACTTC | CASSAGTGGKVYEQYF | TRBJ2-7 | TRBV5-1 | once | TRBD1
TGTGCCAGCAGCCGACCACAGGGGCGCGAAAAACTGTTTTTT | CASSRPQGREKLFF | TRBJ1-4 | TRBV11-2 | few | TRBD1
TGTGCCAGCAGCCAAATGACAGGGTCCATGAACACTGAAGCTTTCTTT | CASSQMTGSMNTEAFF | TRBJ1-1 | TRBV7-9 | few | TRBD1
TGTGCCAGCAGTTTGTTTCGGGGGGTTAGCTATGGCTACACCTTC | CASSLFRGVSYGYTF | TRBJ1-2 | TRBV12-3/TRBV12-4 | - | -
TGCGCCAGCAGCGTTGAAGGGGGAGACAACTATGGCTACACCTTC | CASSVEGGDNYGYTF | TRBJ1-2 | TRBV4-3 | - | -
TGCGCCAGCAGCGAGGGGGCCGACAATGAAAAACTGTTTTTT | CASSEGADNEKLFF | TRBJ1-4 | TRBV10-2 | - | TRBD1
TGTGCCAGCAGCTTCCAGCGGACCTACGAGCAGTACTTC | CASSFQRTYEQYF | TRBJ2-7 | TRBV7-9 | many | -
TGTGCCACCAGCAGAGAGTATGCCGGGTTTGAAGCTTTCTTT | CATSREYAGFEAFF | TRBJ1-1 | TRBV15 | many | -
TGCAGTGCTAGAGATCTTCAGGTTAATGAAAAACTGTTTTTT | CSARDLQVNEKLFF | TRBJ1-4 | TRBV20-1 | few | -
TGTGCCAGCAGCCCCGACAGGGGGTACTCCTACGAGCAGTACTTC | CASSPDRGYSYEQYF | TRBJ2-7 | TRBV7-9 | - | TRBD1
TGCAGTGCTAGGGTACAGGGGAGGGGCAATCAGCCCCAGCATTTT | CSARVQGRGNQPQHF | TRBJ1-5 | TRBV20-1 | - | TRBD1
TGTGCCAGCAGCCGGTTCGAGACCCAGTACTTC | CASSRFETQYF | TRBJ2-5 | TRBV14 | - | -
TGCGCCAGCAGCCATCCTCTAGCGGGAAGCGAGACCCAGTACTTC | CASSHPLAGSETQYF | TRBJ2-5 | TRBV4-1 | - | TRBD2
TGCAGTGCTAGAGATGAGACTAGCCGGAGCACAGATACGCAGTATTTT | CSARDETSRSTDTQYF | TRBJ2-3 | TRBV20-1 | - | TRBD2
TGCGCCAGCAGCCCGACGACCGTGACTAGTCACGAGCAGTACTTC | CASSPTTVTSHEQYF | TRBJ2-7 | TRBV7-2 | - | -
TGTGCCAGCAGCCCGAGTCCCGGGACAGGGAATCAGCCCCAGCATTTT | CASSPSPGTGNQPQHF | TRBJ1-5 | TRBV7-9 | - | TRBD1
TGCAGTGCTATGGTGAGCGGGAGATACGAGACCCAGTACTTC | CSAMVSGRYETQYF | TRBJ2-5 | TRBV20-1 | - | TRBD2
TGTGCCAGTAGTATTAGTCCCACAGGAACTTACGAGCAGTACTTC | CASSISPTGTYEQYF | TRBJ2-7 | TRBV19 | - | -
TGTGCCACCAGCATGACAGGGCATCAGCCCCAGCATTTT | CATSMTGHQPQHF | TRBJ1-5 | TRBV24-1 | many | TRBD1
TGTGCCAGTAGTATTGGGACAGGGGGGACCGGGGAGCTGTTTTTT | CASSIGTGGTGELFF | TRBJ2-2 | TRBV19 | few | TRBD1
TGTGCCAGCAGCTTGGGGACAGGGGGCCTGAACACTGAAGCTTTCTTT | CASSLGTGGLNTEAFF | TRBJ1-1 | TRBV7-8 | - | TRBD1
TGTGCCAGCAGCTTAGACGTCTCTGGGGCCAACGTCCTGACTTTC | CASSLDVSGANVLTF | TRBJ2-6 | TRBV7-8 | many | -
TGCAGCGTTGAGGGGACAGAGGGCTACGAGCAGTACTTC | CSVEGTEGYEQYF | TRBJ2-7 | TRBV29-1 | many | TRBD1
TGTGCCAGTACTTCCCTAGGAACGAACACTGAAGCTTTCTTT | CASTSLGTNTEAFF | TRBJ1-1 | TRBV19 | - | -
TGCGCCAGCAGCTTTTCCGGGACAGGGTCCCTCGAGCAGTACTTC | CASSFSGTGSLEQYF | TRBJ2-7 | TRBV4-3 | - | TRBD1
TGTGCCAGTAGTCCCCAAGGACAGGGAGGATTCGAAAAACTGTTTTTT | CASSPQGQGGFEKLFF | TRBJ1-4 | TRBV19 | few | TRBD1
TGCAGCGGGGGGACAGGGTGGCACGAGCAGTACTTC | CSGGTGWHEQYF | TRBJ2-7 | TRBV29-1 | - | TRBD1
TGTGCCAGCAGCCCCGAGGATTGGAGGTCTGGGGCCAACGTCCTGACTTTC | CASSPEDWRSGANVLTF | TRBJ2-6 | TRBV7-3 | - | -
TGTGCCAGCAGTGAAGAGTTGGGGCAGCCCCAGCATTTT | CASSEELGQPQHF | TRBJ1-5 | TRBV6-1 | - | -
TGTGCCATCAGTCCAACAGCGAACACCGGGGAGCTGTTTTTT | CAISPTANTGELFF | TRBJ2-2 | TRBV10-3 | many | -
TGTGCCAGCAGCTTTACCCAGCGAATTAGTGGGGATTACGAGCAGTACTTC | CASSFTQRISGDYEQYF | TRBJ2-7 | TRBV5-4 | few | -
TGTGCCAGCAGATGGACAGGGTCGGACACTGAAGCTTTCTTT | CASRWTGSDTEAFF | TRBJ1-1 | TRBV6-4 | - | TRBD1
TGTGCCAGCAGCCAAAGCTCCAGGGGCAATCAGCCCCAGCATTTT | CASSQSSRGNQPQHF | TRBJ1-5 | TRBV15 | - | -
TGTGCCAGCAGCCCTAGACAGGGGGCGAACACCGGGGAGCTGTTTTTT | CASSPRQGANTGELFF | TRBJ2-2 | TRBV7-9 | - | TRBD1
TGTGCCAGCAGCGACTCCACCCGGGAGCTGTTTTTT | CASSDSTRELFF | TRBJ2-2 | TRBV7-3 | few | -
TGTGCCATCAGGGAGGGGCAAGGCAATCAGCCCCAGCATTTT | CAIREGQGNQPQHF | TRBJ1-5 | TRBV10-3 | - | -